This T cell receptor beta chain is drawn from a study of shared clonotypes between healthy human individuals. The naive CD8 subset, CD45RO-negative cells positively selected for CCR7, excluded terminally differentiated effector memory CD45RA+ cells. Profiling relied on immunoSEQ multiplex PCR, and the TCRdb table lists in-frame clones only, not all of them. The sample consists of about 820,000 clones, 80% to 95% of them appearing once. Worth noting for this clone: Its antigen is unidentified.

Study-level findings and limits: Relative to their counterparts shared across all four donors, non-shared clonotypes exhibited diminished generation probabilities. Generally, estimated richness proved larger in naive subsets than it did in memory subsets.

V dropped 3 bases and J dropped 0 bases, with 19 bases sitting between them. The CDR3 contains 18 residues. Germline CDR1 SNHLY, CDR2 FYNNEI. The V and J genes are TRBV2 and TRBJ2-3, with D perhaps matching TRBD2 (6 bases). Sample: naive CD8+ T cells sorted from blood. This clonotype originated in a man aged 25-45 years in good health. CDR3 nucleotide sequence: TGTGCCAGCAGTGAGGAAATTTTTAGCGGAGACAGCACAGATACGCAGTATTTT. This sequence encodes CASSEEIFSGDSTDTQYF.